This TCR beta chain derives from a study of blood T cell repertoires in COVID-19. Participant-given clinical history determined each cohort assignment. Some clones are missing from TCRdb's copy, which holds only in-frame ones; the method was immunoSEQ multiplex PCR. The table includes around 330,000 clones, 87% detected once. This clone was seen at least ten times. This CDR3 contains 17 residues. Unmatched junction bases numbered 11, after V lost 3 bases and J lost 6 bases. Germline CDR1 SGHVS, CDR2 FQNEAQ. V is TRBV7-8 and J is TRBJ2-3; 11 bases are shared with TRBD2. The material sequenced was PBMCs or T cells enriched from blood (not recorded which). This receptor was obtained from a woman younger than 35 who had recovered from COVID-19. The CDR3 protein is CASSFPLAGGLQDTQYF. DNA of the CDR3: TGTGCCAGCAGCTTCCCTCTAGCGGGGGGTTTGCAGGATACGCAGTATTTT.